This T cell receptor (beta chain) was found in a study of tumor-infiltrating lymphocytes in primary liver carcinoma. Points from the study as a whole: CD8+ and CD4+ repertoires went uncompared, the samples being bulk unsorted. Overlap between tumor regions exceeded overlap of tumor with adjacent tissue or blood.

Trimming left V 4 bases short and J 5 bases short, with 3 bases between. Germline assignment: CDR1 SQVTM and CDR2 ANQGSEA. The CDR3 spans 10 residues. This clonotype was detected many times. The antigen remains undetermined. Unsorted whole blood served as the source of blood RNA, and germline DNA was extracted as well. Total RNA (around 500 ng) served as template for TCR beta cDNA synthesis primed by a constant-region primer. Slightly modified ARM-PCR, run as three nested multiplex PCR rounds, produced the TCR beta libraries. A C-beta reverse primer and TRBV1-TRBV30 forward primers served in each of the first two PCR rounds, at ten to eleven cycles apiece. In TCRdb, the multiplex PCR reads were re-called with MiXCR into one record per CDR3 protein. The repertoire has hundreds of thousands of distinct CDR3 sequences, about 62% of them found once; the top ten carry 9% to 10%.

Sample: peripheral blood. V gene TRBV29-1 combines with J gene TRBJ2-1; D gene uncertain. This receptor was taken from a man in his forties with primary liver carcinoma and hepatitis B virus infection. DNA of the CDR3: TGCAGCGTTGCCAACAATGAGCAGTTCTTC. Protein product: CSVANNEQFF.